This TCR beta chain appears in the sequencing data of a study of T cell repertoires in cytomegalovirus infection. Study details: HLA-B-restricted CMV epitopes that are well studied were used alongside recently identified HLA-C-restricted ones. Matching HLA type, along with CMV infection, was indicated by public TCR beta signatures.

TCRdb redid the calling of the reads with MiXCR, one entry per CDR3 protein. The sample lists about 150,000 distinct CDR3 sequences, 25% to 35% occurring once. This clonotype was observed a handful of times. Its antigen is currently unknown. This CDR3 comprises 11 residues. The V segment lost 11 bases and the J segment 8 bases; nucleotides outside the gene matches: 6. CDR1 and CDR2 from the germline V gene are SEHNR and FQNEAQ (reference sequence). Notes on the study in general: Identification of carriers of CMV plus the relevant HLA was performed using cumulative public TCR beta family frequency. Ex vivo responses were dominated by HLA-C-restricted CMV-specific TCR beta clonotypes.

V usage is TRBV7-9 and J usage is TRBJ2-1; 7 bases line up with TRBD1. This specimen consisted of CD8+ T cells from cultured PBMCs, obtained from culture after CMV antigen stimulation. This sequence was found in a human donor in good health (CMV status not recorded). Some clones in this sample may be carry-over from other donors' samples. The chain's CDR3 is CAVDRVYEQFF. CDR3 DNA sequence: TGTGCCGTAGACAGGGTTTATGAGCAGTTCTTC. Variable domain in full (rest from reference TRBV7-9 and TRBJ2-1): DTGVSQNPRHKITKRGQNVTFRCDPISEHNRLYWYRQTLGQGPEFLTYFQNEAQLEKSRLLSDRFSAERPKGSFSTLEIQRTEQGDSAMYLCAVDRVYEQFFGPGTRLTVL.